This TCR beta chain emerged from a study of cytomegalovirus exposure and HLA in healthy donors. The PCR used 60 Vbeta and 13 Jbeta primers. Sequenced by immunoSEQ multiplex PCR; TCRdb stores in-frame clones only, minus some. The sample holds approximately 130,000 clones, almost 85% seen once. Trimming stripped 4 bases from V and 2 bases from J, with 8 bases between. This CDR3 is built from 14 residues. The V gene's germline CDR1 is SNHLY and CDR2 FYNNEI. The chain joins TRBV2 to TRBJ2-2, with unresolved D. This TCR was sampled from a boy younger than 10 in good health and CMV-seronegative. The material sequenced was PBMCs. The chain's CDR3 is CASSGGLNTGELFF. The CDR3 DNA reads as TGTGCCAGCAGTGGAGGCCTAAACACCGGGGAGCTGTTTTTT.